The 27 T cell receptor beta chains below come from one sample, sequenced in a study of human T cells and chemical hapten exposure. As to time point: patch test 1, 2 weeks after DPC sensitization. As for treatment: therapeutic diphenylcyclopropenone sensitization with weekly scalp DPC. TCRdb ran MiXCR on the RACE reads and lists one entry per CDR3 protein. This table holds under 450,000 distinct CDR3 sequences, roughly 4.8% found once. This material consisted of whole blood, taken in connection with sensitization to the hapten diphenylcyclopropenone (DPC). These receptor sequences come from a woman between 45 and 65 years old with alopecia areata. Some clones in this sample may be carry-over from other donors' samples.

This clonotype was counted a few times. V is TRBV6-1 and J is TRBJ2-3; D is ambiguous. V was pared by 5 bases and J by 5 bases, with 8 bases between. Germline V gene lookup returns CDR1 MNHNS and CDR2 SASEGT. This CDR3 has 12 amino acids. DNA for the CDR3: TGTGCCAGCAGTATGACTGGAGATACGCAGTATTTT. It specifies CASSMTGDTQYF.

This clonotype came up many times. The chain is built from TRBV28 and TRBJ1-5; no reliable D call. V lost 8 bases and J lost 0, with 17 bases in between. This CDR3 spans 16 amino acids. In germline, CDR1 is MDHEN, CDR2 SYDVKM. The CDR3: CASDSLYGNSNQPQHF. CDR3 bases: TGTGCCAGCGACTCTCTATATGGTAATAGCAATCAGCCCCAGCATTTT.

This chain connects TRBV12-3 or TRBV12-4 to TRBJ1-1; D not certain. The germline V and J ends were trimmed by 3 bases and 5 bases, with 10 bases remaining between them. There are 13 residues in the CDR3. CDR3 region: CASSLTVGTEAFF. CDR3 DNA sequence: TGTGCCAGCAGTTTGACGGTGGGGACTGAAGCTTTCTTT.

The V call is TRBV10-3, the J call TRBJ2-2, with D uncertain. Trimming removed 4 bases from V and 1 base from J, with 4 bases in between. The CDR3 runs 13 residues. Germline V gene lookup returns CDR1 ENHRY and CDR2 SYGVKD. CDR3 sequence (DNA): TGTGCCATCAGTGGCGGGAACACCGGGGAGCTGTTTTTT. As protein: CAISGGNTGELFF.

In this sample, this clonotype turned up a few times. This rearrangement joins TRBV7-7 to TRBJ2-3; 10 bases match TRBD2. Per germline, CDR1 SSHAT and CDR2 FNYEAQ (reference sequence). This CDR3 is built from 16 residues. The J segment lost 6 bases and the V segment lost 4 bases, leaving 10 bases of the junction unmatched. The CDR3 protein is CASSYEAGGAFDTQYF. For the CDR3, the DNA is TGTGCCAGCAGCTACGAAGCGGGGGGGGCTTTTGATACGCAGTATTTT.

In its sample, this clonotype was seen a few times. The chain recombines TRBV4-1 with TRBJ1-4, with TRBD1 identical over 7 bases. This CDR3 has 15 residues. J lost 7 bases, V lost 2 bases, and 7 bases had no gene match. Germline V gene data show CDR1 as MGHRA and CDR2 as YSYEKL. The CDR3 sequence: CASSQPDRETEKLFF. CDR3 nucleotide sequence: TGCGCCAGCAGCCAACCCGACAGGGAGACTGAAAAACTGTTTTTT.

There are many counts of this clonotype. The genes are TRBV6-1 and TRBJ1-2; D unclear. V lost 1 base to trimming and J lost 6 bases, with 6 bases between them. This CDR3 region has 12 residues. Germline CDR1 MNHNS, CDR2 SASEGT. CDR3 nucleotide sequence: TGTGCCAGCAGTGAAGAAAATGATGGCTACACCTTC. It is translated as CASSEENDGYTF.

This clonotype was seen ten or more times. This chain connects TRBV27 to TRBJ2-3; 9 nucleotides agree with TRBD2. This CDR3 contains 14 residues. J was trimmed by 6 bases and V by 10 bases; bases with no gene match: 11. CDR1 and CDR2 (germline): MNHEY, SMNVEV (reference sequence). CDR3 coding DNA: TGTGCCACTTCTCTTAGCGGGGGTTTGGATACGCAGTATTTT. This codes for CATSLSGGLDTQYF.

This clonotype was seen ten or more times. This sequence joins TRBV27 and TRBJ1-6, with a weak D call TRBD1 (5 bases). The CDR3 has 13 residues. V lost 5 bases to trimming and J lost 8 bases, with 10 bases between them. Germline V gene lookup returns CDR1 MNHEY and CDR2 SMNVEV (reference sequence). The CDR3 region has the DNA TGTGCCAGCAGTCCGGGACCAGATTCACCCCTCCACTTT. It yields the protein CASSPGPDSPLHF.

This clonotype was detected many times. This rearrangement joins TRBV5-1 to TRBJ1-1; tentatively, D is TRBD1 (5 bases). This CDR3 is built from 15 residues. V lost 1 base, J lost 3 bases, and 13 bases lay in between. Per the germline V gene, CDR1 is SGHRS and CDR2 is YFSETQ. CDR3 DNA: TGCGCCAGCAGCTTGCTGGGGTCGGGGGACACTGAAGCTTTCTTT. As protein: CASSLLGSGDTEAFF.

This clonotype was recorded many times. The chain combines TRBV13 with TRBJ2-1; D is tentatively TRBD1 or TRBD2 (5 bases each). V was trimmed by 5 bases and J by 4 bases, leaving 9 bases between them. The germline CDR1 and CDR2 sequences are PRHDT and FYEKMQ (reference sequence). The CDR3 is made up of 13 amino acids. CDR3 nucleotides: TGTGCCAGCAGCCGGGGACGGTACAATGAGCAGTTCTTC. Its protein product is CASSRGRYNEQFF.

There are many counts of this clonotype. The chain recombines TRBV7-2 with TRBJ2-1; no clear D gene. This CDR3 is built from 11 residues. The ends were cut back, 5 bases at V and 7 bases at J, with 6 bases in the middle. Germline CDR1 and CDR2: SGHTA and FQGNSA. CDR3 region: CASSPKNEQFF. The CDR3 nucleotides read TGTGCCAGCAGCCCCAAAAATGAGCAGTTCTTC.

This clonotype has just a few counts. The chain joins TRBV18 to TRBJ1-2, with D possibly matching TRBD1 (5 bases). The germline V and J ends were trimmed by 3 bases and 6 bases, with 14 bases remaining between them. CDR3 length: 14 residues. Per germline, CDR1 KGHSH and CDR2 LQKENI. The CDR3 sequence: CASSPLAGTDGYTF. The CDR3 DNA follows: TGTGCCAGCTCACCTTTGGCGGGGACGGATGGCTACACCTTC. The full variable domain, its missing parts supplied by reference TRBV18 and TRBJ1-2, is NAGVMQNPRHLVRRRGQEARLRCSPMKGHSHVYWYRQLPEEGLKFMVYLQKENIIDESGMPKERFSAEFPKEGPSILRIQQVVRGDSAAYFCASSPLAGTDGYTFGSGTRLTVV.

This clonotype was detected only a few times. J is TRBJ1-1 and V is TRBV15, with a tentative D call TRBD1 (5 bases). Germline CDR1 LNHNV, CDR2 YYDKDF (reference sequence). Between the trimmed V and J ends, which lost 3 bases and 0 bases, there was a span of 14 bases. The CDR3 loop spans 16 amino acids. CDR3 loop: CATSSSGWGMNTEAFF. CDR3 nucleotide sequence: TGTGCCACCAGCAGTTCAGGGTGGGGAATGAACACTGAAGCTTTCTTT. Looking up the rest from reference TRBV15 and TRBJ1-1 gives the full variable domain: DAMVIQNPRYQVTQFGKPVTLSCSQTLNHNVMYWYQQKSSQAPKLLFHYYDKDFNNEADTPDNFQSRRPNTSFCFLDIRSPGLGDTAMYLCATSSSGWGMNTEAFFGQGTRLTVV.

This clonotype was counted only a few times. The chain combines TRBV27 with TRBJ2-3, with D perhaps matching TRBD2 (5 bases). The CDR3 sequence is 13 residues long. Germline loops: CDR1 MNHEY, CDR2 SMNVEV (reference sequence). V lost 1 base to trimming and J lost 6 bases, with 8 bases between them. In DNA, the CDR3 is TGTGCCAGCAGTTTATTTCGGAGGGATACGCAGTATTTT. Protein sequence: CASSLFRRDTQYF.

This chain joins TRBV20-1 and TRBJ1-5; perhaps TRBD1 as D (5 bases). The V gene's germline CDR1 is DFQATT and CDR2 SNEGSKA (reference sequence). V dropped 2 bases and J dropped 5 bases, with 10 bases sitting between them. The CDR3 has 13 amino acids. This CDR3 reads CSARPQGYQPQHF. The CDR3 DNA reads TGCAGTGCTAGACCCCAGGGTTATCAGCCCCAGCATTTT.

This clonotype was seen at least ten times. V is TRBV5-1 and J is TRBJ2-3; D is undetermined. V was shortened by 4 bases and J by 1 base, with 13 bases between the two germline ends. Germline lookup yields CDR1 SGHRS and CDR2 YFSETQ. There are 15 residues in the CDR3. This chain's CDR3 is CASSGPEAGTDTQYF. CDR3 nucleotides: TGCGCCAGCAGCGGGCCCGAGGCTGGCACAGATACGCAGTATTTT.

This clonotype was detected many times. The V gene is TRBV2, the J gene TRBJ1-2, with unresolved D. Trimming removed 2 bases from V and 7 bases from J, with 8 bases in between. Looked up from germline, CDR1 is SNHLY and CDR2 is FYNNEI. The CDR3 has 12 residues. The CDR3 DNA sequence: TGTGCCAGCAGTGAATTAGCGGGTGGCTACACCTTC. This sequence encodes CASSELAGGYTF. The full variable domain, rest sourced from reference TRBV2 and TRBJ1-2, is EPEVTQTPSHQVTQMGQEVILRCVPISNHLYFYWYRQILGQKVEFLVSFYNNEISEKSEIFDDQFSVERPDGSNFTLKIRSTKLEDSAMYFCASSELAGGYTFGSGTRLTVV.

This clonotype was counted a few times. The chain joins TRBV6-6 to TRBJ1-2, with 7 nucleotides matching TRBD1. Trimming cost V 7 bases and J 12 bases; bases outside gene matches: 14. Germline CDR1 reads MNHNY; CDR2 reads SVGAGI (reference sequence). The CDR3 covers 13 residues. The CDR3 nucleotides read TGTGCCAGCATCCAACAGGGGTCGGGGCTTCACACCTTC. Translated: CASIQQGSGLHTF.

This clonotype was recorded at least ten times. CDR3 DNA: TGTGCCAGTCTAGAGAACACTGAAGCTTTCTTT. Its translation: CASLENTEAFF. The rearrangement links TRBV25-1 to TRBJ1-1; unclear D gene. The CDR3 is 11 amino acids. CDR1 is MGHDK, CDR2 SYGVNS, per germline. Trimming took off 9 bases at V and 1 base at J, with 6 bases between the two ends.

As for this clonotype: A junction boundary mismatches the germline segment, possibly from a read error. This chain joins TRBV9 and TRBJ1-6; the D gene is possibly TRBD1 (6 bases). CDR3 length: 12 amino acids. Germline V gives CDR1 SGDLS, CDR2 YYNGEE. The CDR3 sequence is CTSSVGGSPLHF. CDR3 coding DNA: TGTACCAGCAGCGTAGGGGGTTCACCCCTCCACTTT.

This clonotype was counted between two and nine times. V usage is TRBV20-1 and J usage is TRBJ2-7, with 8 bases matching TRBD1. CDR3 length equals 15 residues. V lost 0 bases, J lost 0 bases, and 4 bases stayed unmatched. Germline V CDR1 and CDR2: DFQATT, SNEGSKA (reference sequence). CDR3 nucleotides: TGCAGTGCTAGAGATGGACAGGGAAGCTCCTACGAGCAGTACTTC. It is translated as CSARDGQGSSYEQYF.

This clonotype was counted at least ten times. The V call is TRBV5-1, the J call TRBJ2-5, with D hard to call. V was shortened by 5 bases and J by 5 bases, with 16 bases between the two germline ends. CDR1 and CDR2 (germline): SGHRS, YFSETQ. The CDR3 totals 14 residues. CDR3 in DNA: TGCGCCAGCAGTTCCACGGGCCTAGGGGAGACCCAGTACTTC. Protein sequence: CASSSTGLGETQYF. The whole variable domain, filled in from reference TRBV5-1 and TRBJ2-5, reads KAGVTQTPRYLIKTRGQQVTLSCSPISGHRSVSWYQQTPGQGLQFLFEYFSETQRNKGNFPGRFSGRQFSNSRSEMNVSTLELGDSALYLCASSSTGLGETQYFGPGTRLLVL.

The sample holds a few counts of this clonotype. The genes are TRBV6-6 and TRBJ1-2; D is undetermined. The CDR3 is 12 residues long. In germline, CDR1 is MNHNY, CDR2 SVGAGI (reference sequence). The V gene lost 5 bases and the J gene lost 9 bases, with 13 bases spanning the gap. CDR3 residues: CASSPDAPSYTF. CDR3 DNA: TGTGCCAGCAGTCCCGACGCCCCCAGCTACACCTTC.

This clonotype was seen a handful of times. The chain has TRBV27 and TRBJ2-1; D is unresolved. Germline V gives CDR1 MNHEY, CDR2 SMNVEV (reference sequence). Between the trimmed V and J ends, which lost 8 bases and 14 bases, there was a span of 13 bases. This CDR3 has 10 residues. In DNA, the CDR3 is TGTGCCAGCTTCCGCCCTCCGAAGTTCTTC. Its protein product is CASFRPPKFF.

In its sample, this clonotype was seen many times. V and J are TRBV2 and TRBJ2-1, with no clear D. The CDR3 loop spans 13 amino acids. Germline-derived CDR1 and CDR2 are SNHLY and FYNNEI. The germline V and J ends were trimmed by 8 bases and 3 bases, with 11 bases remaining between them. CDR3 protein: CASVRDHYNEQFF. CDR3 bases: TGTGCCAGCGTCAGAGATCACTACAATGAGCAGTTCTTC.

This clonotype appeared many times. The CDR3 DNA reads TGTGCCAGCAGCTTATTCGGCGGGGGAAGGGATCGAGCGGGGGATCCCTACGAGCAGTACTTC. Its protein is CASSLFGGGRDRAGDPYEQYF. The rearrangement links TRBV7-8 to TRBJ2-7, with 8 bases aligning to TRBD2. Germline lookup yields CDR1 SGHVS and CDR2 FQNEAQ. The CDR3 consists of 21 residues. V lost 2 bases to trimming and J lost 2 bases; unmatched junction nucleotides: 23.